This T cell receptor beta chain was found in a study of T-cell reconstitution after alpha-beta-depleted transplantation in children. The study's findings and limits: High day-60 TCRbeta diversity in some patients came from surviving recipient T cells and thymic progenitors. Newly made T cells mostly supplied T-cell counts and diversity one year after transplant. About two months after transplant, alpha-beta T cells reportedly came from several hundred expanded graft clones.

The ends were cut back, 0 bases at V and 3 bases at J, with 17 bases in the middle. CDR1 is SGHRS and CDR2 is YFSETQ in the germline V gene. The CDR3 runs 17 residues. In its sample, this clonotype was seen many times. No antigen is known for it. This sample's TCRbeta library carried unique molecular identifier barcodes. In TCRdb, the PCR reads were re-called with MiXCR into one record per CDR3 protein. The sample lists hundreds of thousands of distinct CDR3 sequences; roughly 9.1% were seen once. The chain couples TRBV5-1 to TRBJ2-3; D unresolved. This TCR derives from a boy under three years old with acute myeloid leukemia, due to receive a stem cell transplant. The sample in question was PBMCs, obtained before TCRalphabeta/CD19-depleted stem cell transplant. CDR3 sequence (DNA): TGCGCCAGCAGCTTGGGGACCTCAGGTCCGCGGACAGATACGCAGTATTTT. Translated, it gives CASSLGTSGPRTDTQYF.